In its sample, the clone carrying this TCR beta chain was seen a few times. Each gene name is a mouse one. With the read ending 4 residues before the CDR3 end, the germline J gene is used to fill in that end. Trimming took off 9 bases at V and 2 bases at J, with 11 bases between the two ends. The germline V gene has CDR1 FNHDT and CDR2 SITEND (reference sequence). The CDR3 sequence is 13 residues long. This entry belongs to a study of CD8+ T cells in alopecia areata. Investigators isolated RNA and reverse transcribed it into cDNA to act as the sequencing template. Produced via immunoSEQ multiplex PCR; TCRdb's table is partial and in-frame only. This sample carries some 110,000 clones, none of them present only once.

This chain joins TRBV19 and TRBJ2-2, with a tentative D call TRBD1 (6 bases). This sequence originates from a C3H/HeJ mouse with alopecia areata. Strain haplotype at MHC: H2-k. Input material: lesional skin. The CDR3 protein is CAIRDTNTGQLYF. The CDR3 DNA, read in part, is TGTGCCATCCGGGACACTAACACCGGG. Together with reference TRBV19 and TRBJ2-2, the CDR3 gives the full variable domain: GGIITQTPKFLIGQEGQKLTLKCQQNFNHDTMYWYRQDSGKGLRLIYYSITENDLQKGDLSEGYDASREKKSSFSLTVTSAQKNEMAVFLCAIRDTNTGQLYFGEGSKLTVL.